The 16 T cell receptor beta chains reported below all come from one sample, sequenced in a study of blood T cell repertoires in COVID-19. Data came from immunoSEQ multiplex PCR; TCRdb stores just in-frame clones and leaves some out. The sample records more than 50,000 clones, more than 90% being singletons. The sequenced sample consisted of peripheral blood. The receptors originated from a human donor in a cohort sampled during active COVID-19.

This sequence joins TRBV7-2 and TRBJ2-7; 8 bases align to TRBD1. The junction had 11 bases not matched to a gene; V was cut back by 4 bases and J by 12 bases. Germline CDR1 SGHTA, CDR2 FQGNSA. There are 13 residues in the CDR3. The CDR3 is CASSSNRGVLPYF. CDR3 bases: TGTGCCAGCAGCTCGAACAGGGGGGTCCTCCCGTACTTC.

The rearrangement uses TRBV9 and TRBJ1-5; 9 bases map to TRBD1. This CDR3 has 14 residues. V trimming: 3 bases; J trimming: 5 bases; junction bases outside the gene matches: 3. Germline CDR1 is SGDLS and CDR2 is YYNGEE. The CDR3 here is CASSARDRDQPQHF. The DNA for the CDR3 is TGTGCCAGCAGCGCCCGGGACAGGGATCAGCCCCAGCATTTT.

CDR3 region: CAWRLGVSGANVLTF. As DNA, the CDR3 is TGTGCCTGGAGACTCGGGGTCTCTGGGGCCAACGTCCTGACTTTC. This rearrangement joins TRBV30 to TRBJ2-6; possible D gene TRBD2, 5 bases. V dropped 3 bases and J dropped 0 bases, with 9 bases sitting between them. This CDR3 is built from 15 residues. Germline V CDR1 and CDR2: GTSNPN, SVGIG (reference sequence).

The J gene is TRBJ1-6, the V gene TRBV9, with 9 bases fitting TRBD1. V dropped 3 bases and J dropped 6; count of bases not matched to a gene: 4. The CDR3 length is 15 residues. Germline V gene sequence: CDR1 SGDLS, CDR2 YYNGEE. CDR3 sequence: CASSAKQGANSPLHF. As DNA, the CDR3 is TGTGCCAGCAGCGCAAAACAGGGGGCTAATTCACCCCTCCACTTT.

This chain links TRBV7-9 with TRBJ1-2; D is possibly TRBD1 (6 bases). Looked up from germline, CDR1 is SEHNR and CDR2 is FQNEAQ (reference sequence). Between the trimmed V and J ends, which lost 1 base and 5 bases, there was a span of 17 bases. The CDR3 sequence is 16 residues long. The CDR3 region is CASSLGGTRKLYGYTF. In nucleotides, the CDR3 is TGTGCCAGCAGCTTAGGGGGGACAAGAAAGTTATATGGCTACACCTTC.

On this clone itself: A junction end diverges from the germline sequence, so it may reflect a read error. The chain combines TRBV6-5 with TRBJ2-5, with TRBD2 as a possible D gene (5 bases). Germline assignment: CDR1 MNHEY and CDR2 SVGAGI. The CDR3 contains 12 residues. The CDR3 DNA sequence: TGTGCCGGCAGAACGGGGATGGGGACCCAGTACTTC. It codes for CAGRTGMGTQYF.

This chain links TRBV11-2 with TRBJ2-7; 9 positions agree with TRBD1. The length of the CDR3 is 14 residues. CDR1 SGHAT and CDR2 FQNNGV come from the germline V gene. The CDR3 DNA is TGTGCCAGCACCTTAGGACAGGGGAACTACGAGCAGTACGTC. It yields the protein CASTLGQGNYEQYV.

This chain joins TRBV2 and TRBJ2-2; D possibly corresponds to TRBD2 (6 bases). The ends were cut back, 7 bases at V and 5 bases at J, with 20 bases in the middle. CDR3 length equals 16 residues. Germline CDR1 is SNHLY and CDR2 is FYNNEI. CDR3 residues: CASTLDGGIRTGELFF. The CDR3 nucleotides read TGTGCCAGCACCTTGGACGGCGGGATCAGAACCGGGGAGCTGTTTTTT.

This clone was found a few times. The chain is built from TRBV3-1 (or the pseudogene TRBV3-2) and TRBJ1-2, with D hard to call. This CDR3 has 17 residues. The germline gives CDR1 LGHDT, CDR2 YNNKEL (reference sequence). Between the trimmed V and J ends, which lost 0 bases and 6 bases, there was a span of 20 bases. The CDR3 loop is CASSQDPFRGYEDGYTF. Here the CDR3 DNA reads TGTGCCAGCAGCCAAGATCCATTCCGGGGATATGAGGATGGCTACACCTTC.

The chain is built from TRBV2 and TRBJ2-6; TRBD2 might be the D (5 bases). Germline values: CDR1 SNHLY, CDR2 FYNNEI. This CDR3 spans 15 amino acids. V lost 6 bases and J 0 bases, leaving 9 bases between the germline ends. The CDR3 bases are TGTGCCAGCAGCCGCCGGGACTCTGGGGCCAACGTCCTGACTTTC. This codes for CASSRRDSGANVLTF.

V usage is TRBV19 and J usage is TRBJ2-1; D perhaps matches TRBD2 (5 bases). The CDR3 extends over 17 amino acids. Germline assignment: CDR1 LNHDA and CDR2 SQIVND (reference sequence). Trimming removed 1 base from V and 5 bases from J, with 18 bases in between. DNA of the CDR3: TGTGCCAGTAGTATAGTCCCCTTTAAAGACTACAACAATGAGCAGTTCTTC. This sequence encodes CASSIVPFKDYNNEQFF.

V and J are TRBV6-5 and TRBJ1-2; TRBD1 matches at 7 bases. Germline CDR1 is MNHEY and CDR2 is SVGAGI. V was clipped by 7 bases and J by 5 bases; unmatched bases: 7. CDR3 size: 13 residues. CDR3: CASMVSGGYGYTF. CDR3 nucleotide sequence: TGTGCCAGCATGGTGTCAGGGGGTTATGGCTACACCTTC.

This clone was counted once. The rearrangement links TRBV24-1 to TRBJ2-1, with D possibly TRBD2 on 5 matching bases. The V gene's germline CDR1 is KGHDR and CDR2 SFDVKD. The length of the CDR3 is 14 residues. V was clipped by 3 bases and J by 8 bases, with 13 bases between them. CDR3 sequence: CATSDNRGRDEQFF. The CDR3 DNA sequence: TGTGCCACCAGTGATAACCGGGGAAGGGATGAGCAGTTCTTC.

The chain uses TRBV2 and TRBJ1-4, with no clear D. Per germline, CDR1 SNHLY and CDR2 FYNNEI. Trimming took 8 bases from V and 8 from J, leaving 18 bases between them. The CDR3 has 14 residues. CDR3 amino acids: CASQIAEGGEKLFF. CDR3 DNA sequence: TGTGCCAGCCAGATAGCGGAGGGAGGGGAAAAACTGTTTTTT. Full variable domain (remainder filled in from reference TRBV2 and TRBJ1-4): EPEVTQTPSHQVTQMGQEVILRCVPISNHLYFYWYRQILGQKVEFLVSFYNNEISEKSEIFDDQFSVERPDGSNFTLKIRSTKLEDSAMYFCASQIAEGGEKLFFGSGTQLSVL.

The chain recombines TRBV19 with TRBJ2-3, with D tentatively TRBD2 (5 bases). Germline CDR1 reads LNHDA; CDR2 reads SQIVND (reference sequence). V lost 4 bases to trimming and J lost 5 bases, with 10 bases between them. The CDR3 runs 13 residues. CDR3 protein: CASSNQEGDTQYF. CDR3 bases: TGTGCCAGTAGTAACCAAGAGGGAGATACGCAGTATTTT.

This chain joins TRBV9 and TRBJ2-2; TRBD2 matches 13 bases. This CDR3 has 17 amino acids. V gave up 3 bases and J gave up 5 bases; unmatched junction bases: 7. Germline V gene data show CDR1 as SGDLS and CDR2 as YYNGEE. The CDR3 sequence: CASSAGGTSGNTGELFF. In DNA, the CDR3 is TGTGCCAGCAGCGCTGGTGGGACTAGCGGGAATACCGGGGAGCTGTTTTTT.